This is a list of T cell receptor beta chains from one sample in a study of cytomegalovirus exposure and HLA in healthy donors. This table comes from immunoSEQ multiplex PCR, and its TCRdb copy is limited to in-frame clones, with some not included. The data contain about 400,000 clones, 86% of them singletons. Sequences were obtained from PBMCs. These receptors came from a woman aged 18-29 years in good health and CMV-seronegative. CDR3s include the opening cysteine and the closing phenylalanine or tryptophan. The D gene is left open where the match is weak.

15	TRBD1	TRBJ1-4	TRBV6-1	CASGAFRGQGEKLFF
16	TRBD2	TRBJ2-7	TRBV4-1	CASSQVQATSFYEQYF
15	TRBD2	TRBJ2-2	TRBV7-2	CASSSTSGALVELFF
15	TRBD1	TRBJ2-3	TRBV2	CASSEGDRVEDTQYF
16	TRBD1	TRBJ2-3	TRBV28	CASSSPGTGQRDTQYF
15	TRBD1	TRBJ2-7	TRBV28	CASSNLGQGTHEQYF
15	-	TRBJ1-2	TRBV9	CASSAGPGGNYGYTF
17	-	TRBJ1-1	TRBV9	CASSVEGPPRANTEAFF
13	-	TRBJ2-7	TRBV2	CASSGRASYEQYF
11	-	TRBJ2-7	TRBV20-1	CSATDLYEQYF
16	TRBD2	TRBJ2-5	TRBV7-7	CASSPQPGGSQETQYF
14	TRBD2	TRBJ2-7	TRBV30	CAWSVGGSSYEQYF
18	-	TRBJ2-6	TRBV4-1	CASSQGAGVVIGANVLTF
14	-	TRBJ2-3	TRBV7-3	CASSQSGSTDTQYF
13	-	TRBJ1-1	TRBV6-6	CASTQGMNTEAFF
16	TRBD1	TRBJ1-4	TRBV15	CATSSAETGINEKLFF
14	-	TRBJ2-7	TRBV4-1	CASSQTGKPYEQYF
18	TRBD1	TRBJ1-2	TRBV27	CASSFFSARGSNNYGYTF
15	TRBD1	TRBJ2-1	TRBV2	CASSLTGIKDNEQFF
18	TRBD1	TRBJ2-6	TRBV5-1	CASRFRDRAISGANVLTF
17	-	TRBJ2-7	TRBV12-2	CASRLAVLGTTKGEQYF
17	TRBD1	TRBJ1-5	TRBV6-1	CASSETGDRAFNQPQHF
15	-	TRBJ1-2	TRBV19	CASSIPRRGFYGYTF
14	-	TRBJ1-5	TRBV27	CASSVDRSNQPQHF
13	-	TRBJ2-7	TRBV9	CASSVGGSYEQYF
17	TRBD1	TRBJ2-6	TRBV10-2	CASARPGQGTGANVLTF
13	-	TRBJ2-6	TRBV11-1	CASGTTGANVLTF
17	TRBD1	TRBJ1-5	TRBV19	CASKTGIEVNSNQPQHF
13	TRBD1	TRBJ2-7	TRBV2	CASRGQGPYEQYF
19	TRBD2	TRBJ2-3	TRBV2	CASRLGLAGGMRGTDTQYF
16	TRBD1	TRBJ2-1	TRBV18	CASSPQGLGYYNEQFF
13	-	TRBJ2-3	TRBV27	CASSFFSTDTQYF
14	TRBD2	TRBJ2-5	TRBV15	CATSRAGGDETQYF
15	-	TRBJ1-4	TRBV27	CASSLWQSSGEKLFF
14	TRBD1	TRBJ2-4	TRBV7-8	CASSHRDRGDIQYF
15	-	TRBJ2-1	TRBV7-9	CASSLGGGSYNEQFF
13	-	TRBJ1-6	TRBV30	CAWIEGGVSPLHF
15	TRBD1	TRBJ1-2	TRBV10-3	CAIRIDRGLAYGYTF
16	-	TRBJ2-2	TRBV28	CASSLRAATNTGELFF
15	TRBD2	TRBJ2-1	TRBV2	CASISPGEGYNEQFF
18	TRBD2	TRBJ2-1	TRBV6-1	CASSEPSIAGSSYNEQFF
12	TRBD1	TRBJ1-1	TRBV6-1	CASRADRAWAFF
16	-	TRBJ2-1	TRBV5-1	CASSRGTAEWYNEQFF
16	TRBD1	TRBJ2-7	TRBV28	CASSALGTGATYEQYF
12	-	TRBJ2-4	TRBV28	CASRGQINIQYF
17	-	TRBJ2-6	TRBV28	CASSLWGRSSGANVLTF
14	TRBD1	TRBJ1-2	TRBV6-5	CASTATGGGNGYTF
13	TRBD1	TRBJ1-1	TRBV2	CANPGQGGTEAFF
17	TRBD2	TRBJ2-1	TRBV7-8	CASSSILTSGKHNEQFF
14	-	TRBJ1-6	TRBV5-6	CASSLERGGSPLHF
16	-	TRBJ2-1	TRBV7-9	CASSLSLRLIYNEQFF
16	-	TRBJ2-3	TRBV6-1	CASSEFAGRLTDTQYF
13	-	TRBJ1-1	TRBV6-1	CASTRSANTEAFF
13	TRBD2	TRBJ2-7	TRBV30	CAWTSGTTYEQYF
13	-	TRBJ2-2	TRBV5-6	CASSRPGTGELFF